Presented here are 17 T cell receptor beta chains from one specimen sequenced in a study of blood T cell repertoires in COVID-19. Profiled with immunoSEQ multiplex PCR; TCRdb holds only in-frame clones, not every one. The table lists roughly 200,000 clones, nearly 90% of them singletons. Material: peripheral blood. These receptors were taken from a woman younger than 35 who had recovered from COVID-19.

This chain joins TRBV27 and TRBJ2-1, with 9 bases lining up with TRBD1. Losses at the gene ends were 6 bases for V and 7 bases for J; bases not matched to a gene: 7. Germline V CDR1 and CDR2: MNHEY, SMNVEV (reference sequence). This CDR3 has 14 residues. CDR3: CASSIDRGLNEQFF. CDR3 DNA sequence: TGTGCCAGCAGCATCGACAGGGGGTTAAATGAGCAGTTCTTC.

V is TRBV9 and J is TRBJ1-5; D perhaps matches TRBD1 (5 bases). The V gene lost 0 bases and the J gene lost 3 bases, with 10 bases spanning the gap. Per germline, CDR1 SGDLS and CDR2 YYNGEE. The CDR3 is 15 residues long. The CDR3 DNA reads TGTGCCAGCAGCGTAGAGGGGCGGCTCAATCAGCCCCAGCATTTT. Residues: CASSVEGRLNQPQHF.

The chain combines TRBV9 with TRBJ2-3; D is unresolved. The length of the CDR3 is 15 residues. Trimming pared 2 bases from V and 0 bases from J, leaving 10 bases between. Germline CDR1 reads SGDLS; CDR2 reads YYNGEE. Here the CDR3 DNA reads TGTGCCAGCAGCGTCGGCGGATCTAGCACAGATACGCAGTATTTT. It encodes CASSVGGSSTDTQYF.

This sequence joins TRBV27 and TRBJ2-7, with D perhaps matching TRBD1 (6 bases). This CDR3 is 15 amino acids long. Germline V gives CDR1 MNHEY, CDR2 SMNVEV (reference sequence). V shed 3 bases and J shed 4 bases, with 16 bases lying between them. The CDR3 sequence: CASSLASTGLYEQYF. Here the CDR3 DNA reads TGTGCCAGCAGTTTGGCATCTACAGGGCTTTACGAGCAGTACTTC.

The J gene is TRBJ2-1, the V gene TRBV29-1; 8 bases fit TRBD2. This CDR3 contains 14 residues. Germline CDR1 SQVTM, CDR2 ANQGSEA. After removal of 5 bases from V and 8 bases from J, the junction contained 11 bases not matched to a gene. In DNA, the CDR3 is TGCAGCGTTCACGGGAGGGTTAATGGGGATGAGCAGTTCTTC. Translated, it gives CSVHGRVNGDEQFF.

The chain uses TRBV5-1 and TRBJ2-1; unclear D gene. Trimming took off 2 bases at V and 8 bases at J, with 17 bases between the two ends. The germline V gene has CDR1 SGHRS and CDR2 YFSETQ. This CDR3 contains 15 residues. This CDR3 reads CASSFSLAWSDEQFF. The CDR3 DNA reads TGCGCCAGCAGCTTCTCCTTAGCTTGGTCGGATGAGCAGTTCTTC. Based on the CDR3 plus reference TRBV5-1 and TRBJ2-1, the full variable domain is KAGVTQTPRYLIKTRGQQVTLSCSPISGHRSVSWYQQTPGQGLQFLFEYFSETQRNKGNFPGRFSGRQFSNSRSEMNVSTLELGDSALYLCASSFSLAWSDEQFFGPGTRLTVL.

Written as DNA, the CDR3 is TGTGCCAGTGCGACTAGCGGGATTTATAATGAGCAGTTCTTC. Translated, it gives CASATSGIYNEQFF. The chain carries TRBV19 and TRBJ2-1; TRBD2 matches 11 bases. CDR1 is LNHDA and CDR2 is SQIVND in the germline V gene (reference sequence). J gave up 7 bases and V 8 bases, and 7 bases lay outside the gene matches. The CDR3 runs to 14 residues.

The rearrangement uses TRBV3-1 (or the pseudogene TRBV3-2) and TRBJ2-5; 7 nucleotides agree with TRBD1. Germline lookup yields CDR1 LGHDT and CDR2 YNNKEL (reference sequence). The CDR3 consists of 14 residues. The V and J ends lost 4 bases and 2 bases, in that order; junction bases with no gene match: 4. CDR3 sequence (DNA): TGTGCCAGCAGCCGACGACAGGGACAAGAGACCCAGTACTTC. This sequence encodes CASSRRQGQETQYF.

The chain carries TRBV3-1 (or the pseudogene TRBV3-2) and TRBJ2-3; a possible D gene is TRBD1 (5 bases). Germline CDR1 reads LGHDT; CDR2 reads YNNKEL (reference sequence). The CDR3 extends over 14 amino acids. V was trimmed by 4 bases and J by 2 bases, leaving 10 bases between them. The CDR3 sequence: CASSRRGSTDTQYF. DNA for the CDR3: TGTGCCAGCAGCCGAAGGGGATCCACAGATACGCAGTATTTT.

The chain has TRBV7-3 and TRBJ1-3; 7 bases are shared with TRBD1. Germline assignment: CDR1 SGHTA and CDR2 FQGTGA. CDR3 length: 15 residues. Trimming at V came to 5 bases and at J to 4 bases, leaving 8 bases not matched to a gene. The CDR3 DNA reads TGTGCCAGCAGCCCACCCGACAGGGAGGGAAACACCATATATTTT. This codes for CASSPPDREGNTIYF.

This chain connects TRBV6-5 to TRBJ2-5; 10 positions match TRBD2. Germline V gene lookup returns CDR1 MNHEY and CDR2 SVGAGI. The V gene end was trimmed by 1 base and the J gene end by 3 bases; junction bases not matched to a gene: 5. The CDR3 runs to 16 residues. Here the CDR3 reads CASSYFLAGAKETQYF. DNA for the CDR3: TGTGCCAGCAGTTACTTTCTAGCGGGAGCGAAAGAGACCCAGTACTTC.

CDR3 sequence: CASSLGRAFYEQYF. The CDR3 DNA reads TGTGCCAGCAGCTTGGGGAGGGCATTCTACGAGCAGTACTTC. The V and J genes are TRBV5-6 and TRBJ2-7; D is possibly TRBD2 (6 bases). The CDR3 has 14 residues. V dropped 0 bases and J dropped 3 bases, with 10 bases sitting between them. Germline CDR1 is SGHDT and CDR2 is YYEEEE.

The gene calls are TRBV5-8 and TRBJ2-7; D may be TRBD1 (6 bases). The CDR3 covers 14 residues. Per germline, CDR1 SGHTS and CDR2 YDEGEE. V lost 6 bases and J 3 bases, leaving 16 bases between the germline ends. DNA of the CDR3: TGTGCCAGCAACACCGGGACACGGGACTACGAGCAGTACTTC. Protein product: CASNTGTRDYEQYF.

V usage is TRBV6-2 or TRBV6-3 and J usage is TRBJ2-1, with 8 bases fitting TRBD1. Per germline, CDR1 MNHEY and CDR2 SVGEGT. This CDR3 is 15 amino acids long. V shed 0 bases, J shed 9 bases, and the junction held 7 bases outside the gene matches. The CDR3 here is CASSYSAGTGGEQFF. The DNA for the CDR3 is TGTGCCAGCAGTTACTCGGCAGGGACAGGCGGTGAGCAGTTCTTC.

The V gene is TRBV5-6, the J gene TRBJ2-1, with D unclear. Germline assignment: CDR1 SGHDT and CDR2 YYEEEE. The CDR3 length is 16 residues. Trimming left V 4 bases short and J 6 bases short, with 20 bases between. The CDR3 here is CASSTPGHRSGNEQFF. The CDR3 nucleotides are TGTGCCAGCAGCACGCCGGGTCACCGCTCGGGCAATGAGCAGTTCTTC.

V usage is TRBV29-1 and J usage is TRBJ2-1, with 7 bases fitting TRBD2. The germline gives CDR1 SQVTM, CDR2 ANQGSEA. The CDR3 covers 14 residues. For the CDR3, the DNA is TGCAGTGGGCGGGAGATTGGTTGGTACGATGAGCAGTTCTTC. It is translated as CSGREIGWYDEQFF.

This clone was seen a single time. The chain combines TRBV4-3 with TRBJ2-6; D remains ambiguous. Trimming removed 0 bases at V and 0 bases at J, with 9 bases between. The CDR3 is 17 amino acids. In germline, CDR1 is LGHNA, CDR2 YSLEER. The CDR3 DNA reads TGCGCCAGCAGCCAAGATCCCCCCTACTCTGGGGCCAACGTCCTGACTTTC. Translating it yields CASSQDPPYSGANVLTF.